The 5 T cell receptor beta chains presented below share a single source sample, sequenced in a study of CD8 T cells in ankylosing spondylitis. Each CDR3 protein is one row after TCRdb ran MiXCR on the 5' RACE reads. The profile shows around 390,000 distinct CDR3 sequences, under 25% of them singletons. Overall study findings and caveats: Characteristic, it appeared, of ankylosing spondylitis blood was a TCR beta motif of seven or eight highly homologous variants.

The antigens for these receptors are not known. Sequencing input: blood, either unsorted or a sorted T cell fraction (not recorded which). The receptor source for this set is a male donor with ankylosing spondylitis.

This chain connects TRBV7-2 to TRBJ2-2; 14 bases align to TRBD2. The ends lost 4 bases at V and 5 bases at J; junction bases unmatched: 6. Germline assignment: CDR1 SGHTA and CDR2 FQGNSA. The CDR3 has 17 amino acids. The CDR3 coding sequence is TGTGCCAGCAGCTCGGGACTAGCGGGAGTGTATACCGGGGAGCTGTTTTTT. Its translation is CASSSGLAGVYTGELFF. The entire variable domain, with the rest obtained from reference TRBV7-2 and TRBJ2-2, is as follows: GAGVSQSPSNKVTEKGKDVELRCDPISGHTALYWYRQSLGQGLEFLIYFQGNSAPDKSGLPSDRFSAERTGGSVSTLTIQRTQQEDSAVYLCASSSGLAGVYTGELFFGEGSRLTVL.

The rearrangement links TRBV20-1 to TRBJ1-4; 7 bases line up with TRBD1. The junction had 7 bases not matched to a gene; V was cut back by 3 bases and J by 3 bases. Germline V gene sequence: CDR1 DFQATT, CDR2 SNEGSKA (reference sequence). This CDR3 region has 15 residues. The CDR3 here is CSARTGTAANEKLFF. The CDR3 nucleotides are TGCAGTGCTAGGACCGGGACAGCCGCTAATGAAAAACTGTTTTTT.

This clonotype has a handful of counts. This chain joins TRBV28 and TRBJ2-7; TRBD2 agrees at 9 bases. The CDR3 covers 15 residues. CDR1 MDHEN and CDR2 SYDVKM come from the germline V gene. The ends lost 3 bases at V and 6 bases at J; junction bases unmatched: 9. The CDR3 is CASSFKSGRSFEQYF. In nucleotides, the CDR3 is TGTGCCAGCAGTTTTAAAAGCGGGAGGAGTTTCGAGCAGTACTTC.

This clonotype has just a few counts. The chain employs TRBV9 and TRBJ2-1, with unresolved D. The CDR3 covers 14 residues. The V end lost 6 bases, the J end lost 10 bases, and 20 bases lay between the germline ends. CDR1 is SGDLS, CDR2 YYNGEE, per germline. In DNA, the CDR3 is TGTGCCAGCACCCCGCTGGAAGGCCTAGGAGAGCAGTTCTTC. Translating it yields CASTPLEGLGEQFF.

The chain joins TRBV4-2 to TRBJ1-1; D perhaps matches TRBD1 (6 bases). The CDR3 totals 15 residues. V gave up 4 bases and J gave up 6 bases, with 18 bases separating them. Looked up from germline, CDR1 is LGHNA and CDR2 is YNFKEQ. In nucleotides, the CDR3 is TGTGCCAGCAGCCGCCTCGGGGGGGGGCCTGCTGAAGCTTTCTTT. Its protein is CASSRLGGGPAEAFF.